This TCR beta chain was captured in a study of long-term antiretroviral therapy in people with HIV. Without exception, participants with HIV were treated in the United States. Broader study findings: HIV repertoires spanned tighter CDR3 length ranges than controls did.

Researchers report immunoSEQ v3.0 was run at survey level. Sequencing aimed at 40,000-50,000 T-cell genomes per sample. Produced via immunoSEQ multiplex PCR; TCRdb's table is partial and in-frame only. The table lists almost 25,000 clones, approximately 80% of them singletons. The CDR3 sequence is 15 residues long. V was pared by 3 bases and J by 0 bases, with 8 bases between. Per germline, CDR1 MDHEN and CDR2 SYDVKM. As concerns this clone: Its antigen is still unknown.

The receptor's source is a man aged 45 to 65 with HIV. The chain combines TRBV28 with TRBJ1-4; no clear D. Sequences were derived from unsorted PBMCs, sampled 3 years after starting antiretroviral therapy. The CDR3 reads CASSLYGTTNEKLFF. The CDR3 DNA reads as TGTGCCAGCAGTTTGTATGGAACAACTAATGAAAAACTGTTTTTT.